These 31 T cell receptor beta chains share one sample of origin, sequenced in a study of blood T cell repertoires in COVID-19. Using immunoSEQ multiplex PCR, the repertoire was profiled, and TCRdb retains in-frame clones only, with some absent. The sample shows roughly 190,000 clones, about 88% of them seen only once. What was sequenced was peripheral blood. The receptors stem from a woman aged 40 to 49 who had recovered from COVID-19.

The chain employs TRBV27 and TRBJ2-1, with TRBD2 identical over 10 bases. In germline, CDR1 is MNHEY, CDR2 SMNVEV (reference sequence). The CDR3 loop spans 16 amino acids. The trim removed 5 bases at V and 5 bases at J, leaving 9 bases unmatched. The CDR3 bases are TGTGCCAGCAGTCCCATAGCGGGAGGAGGAAACAATGAGCAGTTCTTC. The encoded protein is CASSPIAGGGNNEQFF.

The chain couples TRBV12-3 or TRBV12-4 to TRBJ2-3, with a possible D match to TRBD2 (5 bases). V lost 6 bases and J lost 0, with 7 bases in between. This CDR3 comprises 13 residues. CDR3 sequence: CASRRTSTDTQYF. CDR3 bases: TGTGCCAGCAGGAGGACTAGCACAGATACGCAGTATTTT.

The chain joins TRBV3-1 (or the pseudogene TRBV3-2) to TRBJ2-7, with TRBD2 identical over 8 bases. The germline V gene has CDR1 LGHDT and CDR2 YNNKEL (reference sequence). The CDR3 totals 14 residues. V gave up 3 bases and J gave up 2 bases; unmatched junction bases: 3. The CDR3 spells CASSHYGRAYEQYF. The CDR3 DNA reads as TGTGCCAGCAGCCATTACGGGAGGGCCTACGAGCAGTACTTC.

The chain is built from TRBV6-2 or TRBV6-3 and TRBJ2-7; 8 bases match TRBD2. The germline V gene encodes CDR1 MNHEY and CDR2 SVGEGT. This CDR3 spans 17 amino acids. With V trimmed by 2 bases and J by 3 bases, 12 bases remained unmatched. The CDR3 DNA is TGTGCCAGCAGTTACCCACCTCTAGCGGGCCCCGACTACGAGCAGTACTTC. This sequence encodes CASSYPPLAGPDYEQYF.

The V and J genes are TRBV7-2 and TRBJ2-1; 15 positions match TRBD2. With 5 bases clipped from V and 7 bases from J, the junction kept 6 bases outside the gene matches. This CDR3 is 16 amino acids long. The V gene's germline CDR1 is SGHTA and CDR2 FQGNSA. This CDR3 is CASSNGLAGGANEQFF. CDR3 in DNA: TGTGCCAGCAGCAACGGACTAGCGGGAGGGGCAAATGAGCAGTTCTTC.

The chain joins TRBV5-4 to TRBJ1-1, with 7 nucleotides matching TRBD1. Germline V gene sequence: CDR1 SGHNT, CDR2 YYREEE (reference sequence). This CDR3 comprises 17 residues. Trimming cost V 1 base and J 4 bases; bases outside gene matches: 13. The CDR3 spells CASSLPRHRGRGTEAFF. The CDR3 coding sequence is TGTGCCAGCAGCTTGCCTAGGCACAGGGGACGGGGCACTGAAGCTTTCTTT.

The chain has TRBV9 and TRBJ2-2, with 11 bases aligning to TRBD1. The junction had 5 bases not matched to a gene; V was cut back by 6 bases and J by 4 bases. This CDR3 is 15 amino acids long. CDR1 and CDR2 (germline): SGDLS, YYNGEE. The CDR3 DNA reads as TGTGCCAGCAAAGGCGGACAGGGGGCCACCGGGGAGCTGTTTTTT. This sequence encodes CASKGGQGATGELFF. Drawing the rest from reference TRBV9 and TRBJ2-2, the complete variable domain is DSGVTQTPKHLITATGQRVTLRCSPRSGDLSVYWYQQSLDQGLQFLIQYYNGEERAKGNILERFSAQQFPDLHSELNLSSLELGDSALYFCASKGGQGATGELFFGEGSRLTVL.

The V and J genes are TRBV6-2 or TRBV6-3 and TRBJ2-5; 10 nucleotides line up with TRBD1. Losses at the gene ends were 6 bases for V and 4 bases for J; bases not matched to a gene: 2. This CDR3 region has 13 residues. Germline-derived CDR1 and CDR2 are MNHEY and SVGEGT. The CDR3 bases are TGTGCCAGCAGCCGGACAGGGGGAGAGACCCAGTACTTC. Protein product: CASSRTGGETQYF.

V gene TRBV19 combines with J gene TRBJ2-7; 9 nucleotides match TRBD1. CDR1 and CDR2 from the germline V gene are LNHDA and SQIVND (reference sequence). V gave up 4 bases and J gave up 7 bases; unmatched junction bases: 8. CDR3 length: 14 amino acids. CDR3 nucleotides: TGTGCCAGTAGTAAACAGGGGGCTGTGGGGGAGCAGTACTTC. It codes for CASSKQGAVGEQYF.

The chain combines TRBV6-5 with TRBJ1-1, with D uncertain. Trimming left V 5 bases short and J 5 bases short, with 12 bases between. CDR1 and CDR2 from the germline V gene are MNHEY and SVGAGI. CDR3 length: 13 residues. CDR3 protein: CASSPMGGTEAFF. The CDR3 region has the DNA TGTGCCAGCAGTCCGATGGGAGGGACTGAAGCTTTCTTT.

The genes are TRBV6-4 and TRBJ2-3, with 8 bases that match TRBD2. CDR1 and CDR2 from the germline V gene are MRHNA and SNTAGT. This CDR3 region has 15 residues. V shed 5 bases, J shed 0 bases, and the junction held 4 bases outside the gene matches. CDR3 residues: CASSQLAGSTDTQYF. In DNA, the CDR3 is TGTGCCAGCAGTCAATTAGCGGGAAGCACAGATACGCAGTATTTT.

The J gene is TRBJ1-1, the V gene TRBV7-8, with 8 bases matching TRBD1. The CDR3 is 14 residues long. V was clipped by 5 bases and J by 0 bases; unmatched bases: 2. Germline V gives CDR1 SGHVS, CDR2 FQNEAQ. CDR3 in amino acids: CASSMDRVNTEAFF. The CDR3 DNA is TGTGCCAGCAGCATGGACAGGGTGAACACTGAAGCTTTCTTT.

This clone was seen once. The chain links TRBV11-1 to TRBJ2-5, with TRBD1 as a possible D gene (5 bases). The CDR3 loop spans 15 amino acids. Trimming took off 3 bases at V and 3 bases at J, with 14 bases between the two ends. Germline CDR1 SGHAT, CDR2 FQDESV (reference sequence). The CDR3 DNA reads TGTGCCAGCAGCTTGTTTCAGGGCGTGGAAGAGACCCAGTACTTC. It translates to CASSLFQGVEETQYF.

The chain carries TRBV13 and TRBJ2-7; 7 bases agree with TRBD2. The CDR3 loop spans 14 amino acids. Per the germline V gene, CDR1 is PRHDT and CDR2 is FYEKMQ (reference sequence). Trimming cost V 5 bases and J 2 bases; bases outside gene matches: 6. The CDR3 DNA reads TGTGCCAGCAGCCCCCGGGGAGGGACCTACGAGCAGTACTTC. Its protein product is CASSPRGGTYEQYF.

This chain links TRBV7-9 with TRBJ1-6; D gene unclear. This CDR3 spans 12 amino acids. V was trimmed by 5 bases and J by 9 bases, leaving 8 bases between them. The germline gives CDR1 SEHNR, CDR2 FQNEAQ (reference sequence). Here the CDR3 DNA reads TGTGCCAGCAGCCGAGCGAGTTCACCCCTCCACTTT. It encodes CASSRASSPLHF.

CDR3 region: CASSSLAGTSYNEQFF. CDR3 nucleotide sequence: TGTGCCAGCAGCTCCCTAGCGGGTACCTCCTACAATGAGCAGTTCTTC. The J gene is TRBJ2-1, the V gene TRBV5-4; 8 nucleotides align to TRBD2. The CDR3 runs to 16 residues. The ends lost 3 bases at V and 0 bases at J; junction bases unmatched: 5. Germline-derived CDR1 and CDR2 are SGHNT and YYREEE (reference sequence).

CDR3: CASSPPGTGQANEQFF. CDR3 in DNA: TGTGCCAGCTCACCACCAGGGACAGGGCAGGCCAATGAGCAGTTCTTC. This chain links TRBV18 with TRBJ2-1; 9 nucleotides match TRBD1. The CDR3 is 16 residues long. Germline V lookup: CDR1 KGHSH, CDR2 LQKENI. The V and J ends lost 0 bases and 6 bases, in that order; junction bases with no gene match: 6.

The gene calls are TRBV2 and TRBJ1-1; D gene uncertain. Germline loops: CDR1 SNHLY, CDR2 FYNNEI. V dropped 2 bases and J dropped 8 bases, with 18 bases sitting between them. This CDR3 spans 15 amino acids. In DNA, the CDR3 is TGTGCCAGCAGTGAACAGGACTCTCGGAATTCGGAAGCTTTCTTT. Translating it yields CASSEQDSRNSEAFF. The entire variable domain, with the rest obtained from reference TRBV2 and TRBJ1-1, is as follows: EPEVTQTPSHQVTQMGQEVILRCVPISNHLYFYWYRQILGQKVEFLVSFYNNEISEKSEIFDDQFSVERPDGSNFTLKIRSTKLEDSAMYFCASSEQDSRNSEAFFGQGTRLTVV.

The chain couples TRBV27 to TRBJ2-7; 9 nucleotides align to TRBD1. J gave up 2 bases and V 6 bases, and 5 bases lay outside the gene matches. The length of the CDR3 is 14 residues. The V gene's germline CDR1 is MNHEY and CDR2 SMNVEV (reference sequence). CDR3 nucleotides: TGTGCCAGCAGCCGGGACAGGGTAGCCTACGAGCAGTACTTC. Amino acids: CASSRDRVAYEQYF.

The J gene is TRBJ2-2, the V gene TRBV28, with D maybe TRBD2 (6 bases). Germline CDR1 is MDHEN and CDR2 is SYDVKM. The length of the CDR3 is 14 residues. Trimming stripped 5 bases from V and 0 bases from J, with 7 bases between. The CDR3 coding sequence is TGTGCCAGCAGTGGCGGGGCGAACACCGGGGAGCTGTTTTTT. Translated, it gives CASSGGANTGELFF.

The genes are TRBV10-3 and TRBJ2-3; 8 bases fit TRBD2. CDR3 length equals 16 residues. V lost 2 bases, J lost 3 bases, and 7 bases stayed unmatched. CDR1 is ENHRY and CDR2 is SYGVKD in the germline V gene. In DNA form, the CDR3 reads TGTGCCATCAGTGAGCAGACGGGACTAGTTACAGATACGCAGTATTTT. Residues: CAISEQTGLVTDTQYF.

The rearrangement joins TRBV20-1 to TRBJ1-2, with D tentatively TRBD1 (5 bases). Between the trimmed V and J ends, which lost 7 bases and 4 bases, there was a span of 10 bases. This CDR3 is built from 11 residues. Germline CDR1 reads DFQATT; CDR2 reads SNEGSKA (reference sequence). CDR3: CSGHQGYGYTF. DNA for the CDR3: TGCAGTGGGCATCAGGGCTATGGCTACACCTTC.

The V and J genes are TRBV24-1 and TRBJ2-1; TRBD1 matches at 8 bases. Trimming cost V 3 bases and J 6 bases; bases outside gene matches: 3. CDR3 length: 14 residues. CDR1 and CDR2 from the germline V gene are KGHDR and SFDVKD. CDR3 region: CATSDPTGGNEQFF. The CDR3 DNA follows: TGTGCCACCAGTGATCCTACAGGGGGCAATGAGCAGTTCTTC.

This chain uses TRBV5-8 with TRBJ2-1; D not resolved. Germline V gene sequence: CDR1 SGHTS, CDR2 YDEGEE. V was shortened by 6 bases and J by 0 bases, with 13 bases between the two germline ends. This CDR3 has 15 residues. This chain's CDR3 is CASTHLESSYNEQFF. CDR3 in DNA: TGTGCCAGCACCCATTTAGAGAGCTCCTACAATGAGCAGTTCTTC.

This clone has a count of ten or more. Other DNA sequences of this sample code for an identical CDR3. This CDR3 is CASSDSSGSYNEQFF. The CDR3 DNA follows: TGTGCCAGCAGTGACTCTAGCGGCTCCTACAATGAGCAGTTCTTC. V and J are TRBV6-4 and TRBJ2-1; D is perhaps TRBD2 (6 bases). The germline V and J ends were trimmed by 0 bases and 0 bases, with 6 bases remaining between them. CDR1 is MRHNA and CDR2 is SNTAGT in the germline V gene. The CDR3 covers 15 residues.

The chain joins TRBV28 to TRBJ2-7; 9 nucleotides line up with TRBD1. The CDR3 runs to 16 residues. Trimming at V came to 4 bases and at J to 2 bases, leaving 9 bases not matched to a gene. CDR1 is MDHEN, CDR2 SYDVKM, per germline. The CDR3 protein is CASSYPSTGGAYEQYF. The CDR3 DNA reads TGTGCCAGCAGTTACCCATCGACAGGGGGGGCCTACGAGCAGTACTTC.

The chain combines TRBV29-1 with TRBJ1-1, with TRBD1 identical over 8 bases. After removal of 1 base from V and 0 bases from J, the junction contained 7 bases not matched to a gene. The CDR3 length is 16 residues. CDR1 is SQVTM and CDR2 is ANQGSEA in the germline V gene. The CDR3 nucleotides are TGCAGCGTTGAAGGACAGGGGAGCTTAATGAACACTGAAGCTTTCTTT. Translation gives CSVEGQGSLMNTEAFF.

V is TRBV25-1 and J is TRBJ2-2; D might be TRBD2 (6 bases). The CDR3 has 14 amino acids. In germline, CDR1 is MGHDK, CDR2 SYGVNS. V was clipped by 5 bases and J by 6 bases, with 13 bases between them. In DNA, the CDR3 is TGTGCCAGCAGTCCGTCAAGGAGGGCCGGGGAGCTGTTTTTT. Encoded protein: CASSPSRRAGELFF. Full variable domain (remainder filled in from reference TRBV25-1 and TRBJ2-2): EADIYQTPRYLVIGTGKKITLECSQTMGHDKMYWYQQDPGMELHLIHYSYGVNSTEKGDLSSESTVSRIRTEHFPLTLESARPSHTSQYLCASSPSRRAGELFFGEGSRLTVL.

A single count supports this clone. As DNA, the CDR3 is TGTGCCAGCAGCCTCGAAGTGGGGGCGGAAGGCAATGAGCAGTTCTTC. It encodes CASSLEVGAEGNEQFF. The chain couples TRBV7-9 to TRBJ2-1; D is perhaps TRBD1 (6 bases). The CDR3 loop spans 16 amino acids. In germline, CDR1 is SEHNR, CDR2 FQNEAQ (reference sequence). Trimming stripped 5 bases from V and 6 bases from J, with 20 bases between.

The chain uses TRBV7-8 and TRBJ2-1, with D possibly TRBD2 on 5 matching bases. Trimming left V 5 bases short and J 8 bases short, with 7 bases between. The length of the CDR3 is 11 residues. Germline-derived CDR1 and CDR2 are SGHVS and FQNEAQ. CDR3 sequence (DNA): TGTGCCAGCAGCGAGGGCGATGAGCAGTTCTTC. It is translated as CASSEGDEQFF.

In its sample, this clone was seen a few times. The rearrangement uses TRBV28 and TRBJ1-5, with D possibly matching TRBD1 (6 bases). Germline V gene data show CDR1 as MDHEN and CDR2 as SYDVKM. CDR3 length: 16 residues. Trimming cost V 2 bases and J 7 bases, with 18 bases left between them. DNA for the CDR3: TGTGCCAGCAGTTTAGTAAACAGGGTGAGTAGGCAGCCCCAGCATTTT. Translation gives CASSLVNRVSRQPQHF.